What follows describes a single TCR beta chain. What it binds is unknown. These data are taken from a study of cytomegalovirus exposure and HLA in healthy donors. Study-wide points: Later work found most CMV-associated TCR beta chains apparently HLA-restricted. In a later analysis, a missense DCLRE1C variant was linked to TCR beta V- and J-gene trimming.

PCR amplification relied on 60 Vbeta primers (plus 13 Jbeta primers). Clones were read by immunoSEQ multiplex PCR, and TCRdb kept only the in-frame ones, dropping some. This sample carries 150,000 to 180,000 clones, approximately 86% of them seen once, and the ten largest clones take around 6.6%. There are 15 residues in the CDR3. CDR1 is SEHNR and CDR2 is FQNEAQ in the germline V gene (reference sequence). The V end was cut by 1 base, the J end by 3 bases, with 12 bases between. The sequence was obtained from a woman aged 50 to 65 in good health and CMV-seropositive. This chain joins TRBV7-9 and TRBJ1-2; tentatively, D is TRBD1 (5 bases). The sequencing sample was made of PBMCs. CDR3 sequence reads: CASSLVPGGDYGYTF. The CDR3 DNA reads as TGTGCCAGCAGCTTAGTTCCGGGAGGGGACTATGGCTACACCTTC.